The 23 T cell receptor beta chains given below trace back to one sample, sequenced in a study of blood T cell repertoires in COVID-19. Sequenced by immunoSEQ multiplex PCR; TCRdb stores in-frame clones only, minus some. The sample lists some 240,000 clones, around nine tenths occurring once. Specimen: peripheral blood. Every receptor here comes from a man aged 55 to 70 who had recovered from COVID-19.

The rearrangement uses TRBV27 and TRBJ2-7, with a possible D match to TRBD2 (5 bases). The CDR3 runs 16 residues. CDR1 is MNHEY and CDR2 is SMNVEV in the germline V gene (reference sequence). V dropped 1 base and J dropped 2 bases, with 15 bases sitting between them. The CDR3 protein is CASSLFRERRAYEQYF. Written as DNA, the CDR3 is TGTGCCAGCAGTTTATTTCGGGAACGACGGGCCTACGAGCAGTACTTC.

Concerning this clone itself: At one boundary the junction diverges from the germline segment, which might be a read error. J is TRBJ2-5 and V is TRBV6-5; TRBD2 matches 13 bases. There are 13 residues in the CDR3. The germline V gene has CDR1 MNHEY and CDR2 SVGAGI. The CDR3, as DNA: TGTGCCAGCAGCTCCGGGACTAGCGGGAAGAAAGACTTC. Amino acids: CASSSGTSGKKDF.

The chain is built from TRBV5-1 and TRBJ2-7; 8 bases are shared with TRBD2. Germline V CDR1 and CDR2: SGHRS, YFSETQ. This CDR3 spans 14 amino acids. V was clipped by 6 bases and J by 6 bases; unmatched bases: 11. Here the CDR3 reads CASNKLAVSGEQYF. CDR3 DNA: TGCGCCAGCAACAAACTAGCGGTCTCGGGCGAGCAGTACTTC.

The chain uses TRBV7-2 and TRBJ2-5; TRBD1 matches at 7 bases. J gave up 5 bases and V 5 bases, and 5 bases lay outside the gene matches. The germline V gene has CDR1 SGHTA and CDR2 FQGNSA. The CDR3 totals 13 residues. CDR3 coding DNA: TGTGCCAGCAGCCAAGGGACAGCTGAGACCCAGTACTTC. Translated: CASSQGTAETQYF.

The rearrangement links TRBV30 to TRBJ1-1, with D uncertain. Trimming took off 3 bases at V and 2 bases at J, with 10 bases between the two ends. The CDR3 spans 13 residues. From germline, CDR1 is GTSNPN and CDR2 SVGIG (reference sequence). The CDR3 DNA is TGTGCCTGGAGGGCCGGGGTAAACACTGAAGCTTTCTTT. Encoded protein: CAWRAGVNTEAFF.

The chain uses TRBV27 and TRBJ2-5, with a possible D match to TRBD1 (5 bases). This CDR3 has 16 amino acids. The V end lost 7 bases, the J end lost 0 bases, and 18 bases lay between the germline ends. CDR1 MNHEY and CDR2 SMNVEV come from the germline V gene (reference sequence). The CDR3 here is CASKAGKGIYQETQYF. CDR3 coding DNA: TGTGCCAGCAAGGCAGGGAAAGGGATCTACCAAGAGACCCAGTACTTC.

This clone was seen only once. J is TRBJ2-1 and V is TRBV5-1, with 7 nucleotides matching TRBD2. The CDR3 spans 17 residues. Per germline, CDR1 SGHRS and CDR2 YFSETQ. Trimming cost V 7 bases and J 2 bases; bases outside gene matches: 15. The CDR3 sequence is CASSSSPSGVAYNEQFF. DNA for the CDR3: TGCGCCAGCTCCTCCTCTCCTAGCGGAGTTGCCTACAATGAGCAGTTCTTC.

The chain combines TRBV7-2 with TRBJ2-3; 9 bases agree with TRBD2. J was trimmed by 2 bases and V by 5 bases; bases with no gene match: 5. CDR3 length: 15 residues. Germline V gives CDR1 SGHTA, CDR2 FQGNSA. This CDR3 reads CASSPGLATTDTQYF. CDR3 coding DNA: TGTGCCAGCAGCCCAGGACTAGCGACCACAGATACGCAGTATTTT.

The gene calls are TRBV11-1 and TRBJ1-2; 7 bases map to TRBD1. V was pared by 6 bases and J by 4 bases, with 8 bases of the junction left unmatched. The CDR3 has 14 amino acids. The germline CDR1 and CDR2 sequences are SGHAT and FQDESV (reference sequence). As DNA, the CDR3 is TGTGCCAGCAGTTTAACAGGGGAAGCCTATGGCTACACCTTC. This gives the protein CASSLTGEAYGYTF.

This chain connects TRBV27 to TRBJ2-6, with 9 bases lining up with TRBD1. CDR1 and CDR2 (germline): MNHEY, SMNVEV (reference sequence). Trimming at V came to 6 bases and at J to 4 bases, leaving 4 bases not matched to a gene. The CDR3 sequence is 15 residues long. The CDR3 region has the DNA TGTGCCAGCAGATACAGGGGGCTGGGGGCCAACGTCCTGACTTTC. Protein sequence: CASRYRGLGANVLTF.

The chain links TRBV5-8 to TRBJ2-2; TRBD1 aligns across 8 bases. The CDR3 length is 17 residues. Germline V lookup: CDR1 SGHTS, CDR2 YDEGEE. V trimming: 3 bases; J trimming: 3 bases; junction bases outside the gene matches: 10. This CDR3 reads CASSYAGGQGHTGELFF. For the CDR3, the DNA is TGTGCCAGCAGCTACGCCGGTGGACAGGGTCACACCGGGGAGCTGTTTTTT.

V and J are TRBV7-2 and TRBJ2-3; 9 nucleotides agree with TRBD2. Trimming took 3 bases from V and 5 from J; bases not matched to a gene: 12. The CDR3 has 17 amino acids. The V gene's germline CDR1 is SGHTA and CDR2 FQGNSA. This CDR3 reads CASSFWGQAGGVDTQYF. CDR3 nucleotide sequence: TGTGCCAGCAGCTTTTGGGGACAAGCGGGAGGAGTAGATACGCAGTATTTT.

This chain links TRBV27 with TRBJ2-3; 10 bases fit TRBD2. CDR3 size: 16 residues. The trim removed 8 bases at V and 2 bases at J, leaving 10 bases unmatched. Germline-derived CDR1 and CDR2 are MNHEY and SMNVEV (reference sequence). The CDR3 here is CASPLRLAGDTDTQYF. The CDR3 DNA reads as TGTGCCAGCCCCCTTCGTCTAGCGGGAGACACAGATACGCAGTATTTT.

The rearrangement joins TRBV27 to TRBJ2-2, with D possibly TRBD1 on 5 matching bases. This CDR3 comprises 15 residues. The germline V gene encodes CDR1 MNHEY and CDR2 SMNVEV (reference sequence). With 3 bases removed from V and 2 bases from J, the gap between germline ends came to 10 bases. In nucleotides, the CDR3 is TGTGCCAGCAGTTTCTCAGGGCTTAACACCGGGGAGCTGTTTTTT. Its translation: CASSFSGLNTGELFF.

The chain couples TRBV7-9 to TRBJ1-4; D is possibly TRBD1 (6 bases). The germline CDR1 and CDR2 sequences are SEHNR and FQNEAQ (reference sequence). CDR3 size: 16 residues. V lost 5 bases and J lost 2, with 15 bases in between. The CDR3: CASSEQGGQTNEKLFF. The CDR3 coding sequence is TGTGCCAGCAGCGAGCAAGGAGGACAGACTAATGAAAAACTGTTTTTT.

The CDR3 nucleotides are TGTGCCAGCAGTTCTCCGGGGACTAGCTATGAGCAGTTCTTC. Translated, it gives CASSSPGTSYEQFF. This chain uses TRBV6-5 with TRBJ2-1; TRBD2 aligns across 9 bases. Germline-derived CDR1 and CDR2 are MNHEY and SVGAGI. J was trimmed by 8 bases and V by 4 bases; bases with no gene match: 6. This CDR3 region has 14 residues.

The rearrangement links TRBV10-3 to TRBJ1-2; 10 bases fit TRBD1. In germline, CDR1 is ENHRY, CDR2 SYGVKD. The CDR3 contains 15 residues. The ends lost 6 bases at V and 7 bases at J; junction bases unmatched: 11. In nucleotides, the CDR3 is TGTGCCATCAGGGAGGGGACAGGGGAGAACATTGGCTACACCTTC. Translation: CAIREGTGENIGYTF.

The chain links TRBV5-4 to TRBJ1-6; 7 positions match TRBD1. CDR1 is SGHNT, CDR2 YYREEE, per germline (reference sequence). CDR3 length equals 15 residues. V dropped 4 bases and J dropped 7; count of bases not matched to a gene: 8. The CDR3 region is CASSTSGTANSPLHF. For the CDR3, the DNA is TGTGCCAGCAGCACTTCCGGGACAGCGAATTCACCCCTCCACTTT.

V gene TRBV18 combines with J gene TRBJ2-3; D is perhaps TRBD1 (5 bases). The germline CDR1 and CDR2 sequences are KGHSH and LQKENI. The CDR3 has 15 residues. V was clipped by 2 bases and J by 3 bases, with 12 bases between them. Written as DNA, the CDR3 is TGTGCCAGCTCACCAGTCCAGGGCCGAACAGATACGCAGTATTTT. Its translation: CASSPVQGRTDTQYF.

The chain combines TRBV6-6 with TRBJ1-5, with D possibly matching TRBD1 (5 bases). Germline V gives CDR1 MNHNY, CDR2 SVGAGI (reference sequence). The CDR3 has 13 amino acids. V was pared by 2 bases and J by 6 bases, with 8 bases between. The CDR3 bases are TGTGCCAGCAGTTACGTGGGGCCTCAGCCCCAGCATTTT. This sequence encodes CASSYVGPQPQHF.

This chain uses TRBV5-6 with TRBJ1-5, with D perhaps TRBD1 (6 bases). In germline, CDR1 is SGHDT, CDR2 YYEEEE. Trimming took 4 bases from V and 6 from J, leaving 20 bases between them. The CDR3 runs to 16 residues. CDR3 in amino acids: CASSPWTAPRGQPQHF. For the CDR3, the DNA is TGTGCCAGCAGCCCCTGGACAGCCCCAAGGGGTCAGCCCCAGCATTTT.

The genes are TRBV27 and TRBJ2-2; possible D gene TRBD1, 6 bases. The CDR3 runs 16 residues. The V and J ends lost 0 bases and 6 bases respectively, with 14 bases between them. Germline V gene data show CDR1 as MNHEY and CDR2 as SMNVEV (reference sequence). The CDR3 DNA sequence: TGTGCCAGCAGTTTATCGCCAGGGGTTATATCCGGGGAGCTGTTTTTT. Translation: CASSLSPGVISGELFF.

V gene TRBV7-3 combines with J gene TRBJ2-3; TRBD1 aligns across 7 bases. J lost 3 bases, V lost 4 bases, and 1 base had no gene match. The CDR3 runs 13 residues. Germline CDR1 is SGHTA and CDR2 is FQGTGA. For the CDR3, the DNA is TGTGCCAGCAGCTACAGGGGTACAGATACGCAGTATTTT. Its protein is CASSYRGTDTQYF.